This TCR beta chain was sequenced during a study of read filtering for tumor transcriptome and immune sequencing. Study context: R-ISS stage counts were eight or nine for I, about 15 for II, about 7 for III. TCR-mapped reads were about 3.5 to 10.27 million with IR-seq versus about 85 to 1,300 with RNA-seq.

This library used around 0.4 ug RNA and molecular barcoded adaptors spanning alpha/delta and beta/gamma chains. TCRdb reprocessed the reads via MiXCR and lists one record per CDR3 protein. The sample has fewer than 150,000 distinct CDR3 sequences, approximately 12% seen once. This clonotype showed up many times. CDR1 is KGHDR, CDR2 SFDVKD, per germline. V dropped 3 bases and J dropped 2 bases, with 7 bases sitting between them. The CDR3 is 15 residues long. The chain has TRBV24-1 and TRBJ2-6; D call uncertain. The TCR originated in a donor aged 40 or older with multiple myeloma. Source material: a population of CD138-negative cells sorted from bone marrow. CDR3: CATSDTRTGANVLTF. Here the CDR3 DNA reads TGTGCCACCAGTGATACCCGTACTGGGGCCAACGTCCTGACTTTC.